The TCR beta chain described here comes from a study of cytomegalovirus exposure and HLA in healthy donors. Study-wide context: Under 85% of around 390 genotyped donors fell in the Caucasian-associated ancestry cluster.

Concerning this clone itself: Its antigen remains unidentified.

The PCR used 60 Vbeta and 13 Jbeta primers. Measured with immunoSEQ multiplex PCR; TCRdb has only the in-frame clones, and not every one. The sample has a few hundred thousand clones, 70% to 90% seen once. Study outcomes and limitations: Sequencing depth roughly uniform across donors was assumed in presence/absence analyses. TCR beta chains numbering roughly 150 were designated cytomegalovirus-associated.

Trimming stripped 2 bases from V and 0 bases from J, with 13 bases between. Per the germline V gene, CDR1 is SNHLY and CDR2 is FYNNEI. The CDR3 loop spans 16 amino acids. This TCR derives from a young woman in good health and CMV-seronegative. What was sequenced was PBMCs. The chain is built from TRBV2 and TRBJ1-1; no reliable D call. The CDR3 DNA follows: TGTGCCAGCAGTGAAAGGTTTAGCCTATTGAACACTGAAGCTTTCTTT. Amino acid sequence: CASSERFSLLNTEAFF. The full variable domain, in which reference TRBV2 and TRBJ1-1 provide the parts outside the CDR3, is EPEVTQTPSHQVTQMGQEVILRCVPISNHLYFYWYRQILGQKVEFLVSFYNNEISEKSEIFDDQFSVERPDGSNFTLKIRSTKLEDSAMYFCASSERFSLLNTEAFFGQGTRLTVV.